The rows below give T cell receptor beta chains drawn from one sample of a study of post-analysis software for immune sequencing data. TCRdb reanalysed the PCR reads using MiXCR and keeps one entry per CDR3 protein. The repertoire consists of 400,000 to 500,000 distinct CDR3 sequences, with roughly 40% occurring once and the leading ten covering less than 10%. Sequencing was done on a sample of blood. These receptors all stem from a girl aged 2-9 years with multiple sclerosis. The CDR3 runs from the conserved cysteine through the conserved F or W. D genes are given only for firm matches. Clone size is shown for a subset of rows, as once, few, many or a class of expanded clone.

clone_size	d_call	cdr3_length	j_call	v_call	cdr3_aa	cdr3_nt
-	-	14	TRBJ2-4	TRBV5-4	CASSTRREENIQYF	TGTGCCAGCAGCACTCGGAGGGAGGAAAACATTCAGTACTTC
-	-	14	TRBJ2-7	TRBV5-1	CASSSPGISYEQYF	TGCGCCAGCAGCTCGCCAGGGATCTCCTACGAGCAGTACTTC
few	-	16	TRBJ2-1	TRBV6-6	CASSGLGPAMSNEQFF	TGTGCCAGCAGTGGTCTGGGCCCTGCGATGTCCAATGAGCAGTTCTTC
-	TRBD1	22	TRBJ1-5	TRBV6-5	CASSYPVQIRNRGPYSNQPQHF	TGTGCCAGCAGTTACCCCGTACAGATCCGGAACAGGGGTCCCTATAGTAATCAGCCCCAGCATTTT
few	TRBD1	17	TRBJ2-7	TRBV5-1	CASSPRDRDRVGYEQYF	TGCGCCAGCAGCCCCAGGGACCGGGACAGGGTGGGATACGAGCAGTACTTC
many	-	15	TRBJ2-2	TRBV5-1	CASSPRTVDTGELFF	TGCGCCAGCAGCCCCCGGACAGTAGACACCGGGGAGCTGTTTTTT
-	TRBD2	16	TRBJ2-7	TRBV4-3	CASSQDLWTRVNEQYF	TGCGCCAGCAGCCAAGATCTGTGGACTAGGGTAAACGAGCAGTACTTC
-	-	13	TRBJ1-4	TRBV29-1	CSVHREQGEKLFF	TGCAGCGTTCACCGGGAGCAGGGTGAAAAACTGTTTTTT
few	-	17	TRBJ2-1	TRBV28	CASTRKRRGTADNEQFF	TGTGCCAGCACCAGAAAACGTCGCGGGACGGCGGACAATGAGCAGTTCTTC
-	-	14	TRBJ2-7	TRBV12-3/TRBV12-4	CASSLDTGKGEQYF	TGTGCCAGCAGTTTGGACACCGGTAAGGGAGAGCAGTACTTC
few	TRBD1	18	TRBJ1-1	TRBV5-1	CASSYRGYPSFGGTEAFF	TGCGCCAGCAGCTACAGGGGCTACCCCTCCTTTGGGGGTACTGAAGCTTTCTTT
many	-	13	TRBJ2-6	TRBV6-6	CASSYAGANVLTF	TGTGCCAGCAGTTACGCTGGGGCCAACGTCCTGACTTTC
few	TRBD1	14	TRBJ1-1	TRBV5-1	CASFRDRGLGEAFF	TGCGCCAGCTTCCGGGACAGGGGGCTGGGTGAAGCTTTCTTT